Each of the 17 T cell receptor beta chains below was sequenced from the same sample in a study of cytomegalovirus exposure and HLA in healthy donors. The PCR used 60 Vbeta and 13 Jbeta primers. Only in-frame clones appear in the TCRdb table, and some are missing; sequencing was by immunoSEQ multiplex PCR. The sample consists of under 200,000 clones, about 78% of them appearing once. Sequenced material: PBMCs. The receptors derive from a middle-aged man in good health and CMV-seronegative.

The V and J genes are TRBV7-3 and TRBJ1-4, with D unclear. Germline CDR1 is SGHTA and CDR2 is FQGTGA. This CDR3 has 15 amino acids. CDR3 protein: CDEVGSRRTNEKLFF. The CDR3 nucleotides are TGTGACGAGGTTGGCAGCAGAAGAACTAATGAAAAACTGTTTTTT.

CDR3 amino acids: CASEDSSGANVLTF. The CDR3 DNA reads as TGTGCCAGTGAAGACAGCTCTGGGGCCAACGTCCTGACTTTC. This chain links TRBV19 with TRBJ2-6; tentatively, D is TRBD1 (5 bases). The CDR3 is 14 residues long. The germline V and J ends were trimmed by 8 bases and 0 bases, with 8 bases remaining between them. CDR1 is LNHDA, CDR2 SQIVND, per germline (reference sequence). Drawing the rest from reference TRBV19 and TRBJ2-6, the complete variable domain is DGGITQSPKYLFRKEGQNVTLSCEQNLNHDAMYWYRQDPGQGLRLIYYSQIVNDFQKGDIAEGYSVSREKKESFPLTVTSAQKNPTAFYLCASEDSSGANVLTFGAGSRLTVL.

The rearrangement joins TRBV30 to TRBJ1-2, with 7 bases that match TRBD1. Germline V CDR1 and CDR2: GTSNPN, SVGIG (reference sequence). The length of the CDR3 is 14 residues. Trimming removed 5 bases from V and 5 bases from J; junction bases left unmatched: 11. The CDR3 protein is CAWERQGVIYGYTF. Here the CDR3 DNA reads TGTGCCTGGGAAAGACAGGGTGTGATTTATGGCTACACCTTC.

V usage is TRBV7-2 and J usage is TRBJ1-1; 8 bases match TRBD1. J gave up 3 bases and V 5 bases, and 8 bases lay outside the gene matches. The CDR3 spans 15 residues. CDR1 is SGHTA, CDR2 FQGNSA, per germline. In DNA, the CDR3 is TGTGCCAGCAGCCCGACACAGGGGGGGGACACTGAAGCTTTCTTT. This sequence encodes CASSPTQGGDTEAFF.

The genes are TRBV7-2 and TRBJ2-5, with TRBD2 matching 9 bases. CDR1 SGHTA and CDR2 FQGNSA come from the germline V gene. The V gene end was trimmed by 5 bases and the J gene end by 1 base; junction bases not matched to a gene: 5. This CDR3 region has 15 residues. CDR3 protein: CASSLQRGAQETQYF. The CDR3 DNA reads as TGTGCCAGCAGCCTACAGCGGGGGGCCCAAGAGACCCAGTACTTC. Full variable domain (rest looked up from reference TRBV7-2 and TRBJ2-5): GAGVSQSPSNKVTEKGKDVELRCDPISGHTALYWYRQSLGQGLEFLIYFQGNSAPDKSGLPSDRFSAERTGGSVSTLTIQRTQQEDSAVYLCASSLQRGAQETQYFGPGTRLLVL.

The gene calls are TRBV4-3 and TRBJ1-2, with D maybe TRBD1 (6 bases). Germline V CDR1 and CDR2: LGHNA, YSLEER. This CDR3 is built from 17 residues. Trimming pared 3 bases from V and 5 bases from J, leaving 22 bases between. The CDR3, as DNA: TGCGCCAGCAGCCAGTCCCGACAGGTTCCAGGGCTTTATGGCTACACCTTC. This codes for CASSQSRQVPGLYGYTF.

Here the CDR3 reads CASSLGDRGVWDTEAFF. Here the CDR3 DNA reads TGTGCCAGCAGCTTGGGAGACAGGGGGGTTTGGGACACTGAAGCTTTCTTT. V usage is TRBV5-6 and J usage is TRBJ1-1; 9 nucleotides line up with TRBD1. Per germline, CDR1 SGHDT and CDR2 YYEEEE. This CDR3 has 17 amino acids. V shed 0 bases, J shed 3 bases, and the junction held 9 bases outside the gene matches. Looking up the rest from reference TRBV5-6 and TRBJ1-1 gives the full variable domain: DAGVTQSPTHLIKTRGQQVTLRCSPKSGHDTVSWYQQALGQGPQFIFQYYEEEERQRGNFPDRFSGHQFPNYSSELNVNALLLGDSALYLCASSLGDRGVWDTEAFFGQGTRLTVV.

In its sample, this clone was seen once. The chain employs TRBV7-3 and TRBJ1-2; TRBD1 matches 12 bases. Trimming at V came to 5 bases and at J to 2 bases, leaving 9 bases not matched to a gene. The CDR3 sequence is 17 residues long. Germline values: CDR1 SGHTA, CDR2 FQGTGA. Here the CDR3 reads CASSPGTGGANNYGYTF. The CDR3 bases are TGTGCCAGCAGCCCCGGGACAGGGGGCGCAAACAACTATGGCTACACCTTC.

This clone was seen a handful of times. The chain recombines TRBV5-1 with TRBJ1-1, with D unresolved. This CDR3 region has 14 residues. Germline V gene sequence: CDR1 SGHRS, CDR2 YFSETQ. The V gene lost 4 bases and the J gene lost 4 bases, with 14 bases spanning the gap. Here the CDR3 reads CASSPLWPGTEAFF. The CDR3 nucleotides are TGCGCCAGCAGCCCGCTATGGCCGGGCACTGAAGCTTTCTTT.

The CDR3: CASRTSGPRGASTDTQYF. The DNA of the CDR3 is TGTGCCAGCAGAACTAGCGGCCCCCGGGGGGCTAGCACAGATACGCAGTATTTT. This sequence joins TRBV7-2 and TRBJ2-3; TRBD2 aligns across 8 bases. The germline gives CDR1 SGHTA, CDR2 FQGNSA. V dropped 6 bases and J dropped 0; count of bases not matched to a gene: 14. The CDR3 is 18 residues long.

The table lists this clone with a few counts. The chain joins TRBV27 to TRBJ2-2, with D unclear. CDR3 length: 13 residues. V was cut by 4 bases and J by 1 base, with 4 bases left in between. Looked up from germline, CDR1 is MNHEY and CDR2 is SMNVEV (reference sequence). The CDR3 here is CASSSQNTGELFF. As DNA, the CDR3 is TGTGCCAGCAGTTCACAGAACACCGGGGAGCTGTTTTTT.

The V gene is TRBV19, the J gene TRBJ1-5; 9 nucleotides line up with TRBD1. CDR1 and CDR2 (germline): LNHDA, SQIVND (reference sequence). The CDR3 is made up of 15 amino acids. The V and J ends lost 10 bases and 5 bases, in that order; junction bases with no gene match: 12. The CDR3 nucleotides read TGTGCCACTAACCGGGACAGGGTGGACCATCAGCCCCAGCATTTT. Amino acid sequence: CATNRDRVDHQPQHF.

This chain connects TRBV19 to TRBJ2-1, with no clear D. Trimming stripped 4 bases from V and 4 bases from J, with 11 bases between. CDR1 is LNHDA and CDR2 is SQIVND in the germline V gene (reference sequence). This CDR3 is 14 amino acids long. The CDR3, as DNA: TGTGCCAGTAGTACCCGACTGTCGTACAATGAGCAGTTCTTC. Translation gives CASSTRLSYNEQFF.

The chain carries TRBV6-6 and TRBJ2-1; 9 nucleotides align to TRBD2. This CDR3 is 16 amino acids long. The V segment lost 6 bases and the J segment 0 bases; nucleotides outside the gene matches: 6. Per the germline V gene, CDR1 is MNHNY and CDR2 is SVGAGI (reference sequence). The CDR3 bases are TGTGCCAGCAGCCGACTTAGCGGGGGCTCCTACAATGAGCAGTTCTTC. Protein sequence: CASSRLSGGSYNEQFF.

Notes on this clone: Other DNA sequences in the same sample also yield this CDR3. J is TRBJ2-3 and V is TRBV7-3, with 9 positions matching TRBD2. The CDR3 extends over 14 amino acids. CDR1 SGHTA and CDR2 FQGTGA come from the germline V gene. The V segment lost 4 bases and the J segment 1 base; nucleotides outside the gene matches: 0. CDR3 sequence reads: CASSSSGGTDTQYF. The CDR3 DNA is TGTGCCAGCAGCTCTAGCGGGGGCACAGATACGCAGTATTTT.

CDR3 amino acids: CASSLSGRVQETQYF. The CDR3 region has the DNA TGTGCCAGCAGCTTGAGCGGGAGGGTACAAGAGACCCAGTACTTC. This chain uses TRBV5-4 with TRBJ2-5; 10 bases are a match to TRBD2. The CDR3 runs 15 residues. Germline assignment: CDR1 SGHNT and CDR2 YYREEE (reference sequence). Germline trimming cut 1 base from V and 2 bases from J; bases unmatched to any gene: 2.

The V call is TRBV11-2, the J call TRBJ2-1; 7 nucleotides agree with TRBD2. The V and J ends lost 5 bases and 4 bases, in that order; junction bases with no gene match: 11. CDR1 and CDR2 (germline): SGHAT, FQNNGV. This CDR3 spans 16 amino acids. The CDR3 bases are TGTGCCAGCAGCCTCGCGGGGGTAGCGGCGTACAATGAGCAGTTCTTC. Translated, it gives CASSLAGVAAYNEQFF.